The clone carrying this TCR beta chain showed up many times. Its specificity is unknown. A sample-barcoded 5' primer and a J-beta primer mix were used in a second PCR of about 6 to 12 cycles. Using its own MiXCR run on the 5' RACE reads, TCRdb lists one record per CDR3 protein. The table lists hundreds of thousands of distinct CDR3 sequences, 29% of them singletons. The data derive from a study of blood T cells in healthy people across ages. Overall study results and limits: Naive T cell percentage by flow cytometry tracked strongly with beta diversity. Conclusively comparing naive with antigen-experienced cells was impossible with unsorted PBMCs. Estimates drawn from one million T cells were deemed to understate diversity.

With 6 bases clipped from V and 1 base from J, the junction kept 8 bases outside the gene matches. Looked up from germline, CDR1 is MNHNY and CDR2 is SVGAGI (reference sequence). The CDR3 loop spans 15 amino acids. The sequence was collected from a woman aged 80 or older in good health. This sequence joins TRBV6-6 and TRBJ2-5; 7 bases match TRBD2. Input material: blood. The CDR3 sequence is CASSEGRGVQETQYF. The CDR3 nucleotides are TGTGCCAGCAGCGAGGGACGGGGGGTCCAAGAGACCCAGTACTTC.